The 6 T cell receptor beta chains listed next were all sequenced from one sample in a study of T cell responses to AZD1222 COVID-19 vaccine (dated by TCRdb to the early 2020s). The time point label, read with the paper, signifies: baseline before first vaccination. The library came from the immunoSEQ multiplex PCR assay. The table was pulled from immuneACCESS by TCRdb, which kept in-frame rearrangements only. Such tables lose some clones; where checked, under half of the loss comes from unresolved V genes, and the rest has no known cause. The sample yields around 140,000 clones; 80% to 95% were counted once. The ten largest clones capture approximately 1.7% of the sample. Material: peripheral blood, obtained on day 0 of AZD1222 vaccination. These receptors were obtained from an adult in good health.

This chain joins TRBV6-5 and TRBJ2-1; 9 bases map to TRBD2. There are 14 residues in the CDR3. The V and J ends lost 4 bases and 2 bases, in that order; junction bases with no gene match: 0. From germline, CDR1 is MNHEY and CDR2 SVGAGI. The CDR3 spells CASSWTSAYNEQFF. In DNA, the CDR3 is TGTGCCAGCAGTTGGACTAGCGCCTACAATGAGCAGTTCTTC.

The V call is TRBV10-3, the J call TRBJ2-5; D remains ambiguous. The length of the CDR3 is 14 residues. V gave up 4 bases and J gave up 0 bases, with 9 bases separating them. Germline V lookup: CDR1 ENHRY, CDR2 SYGVKD. The CDR3 coding sequence is TGTGCCATCAGTGTAGGAAAAAACCAAGAGACCCAGTACTTC. This encodes CAISVGKNQETQYF.

The CDR3 protein is CASSQGAPLRSDTGELFF. The CDR3 nucleotides read TGCGCCAGCAGCCAAGGAGCCCCCCTGAGATCCGACACCGGGGAGCTGTTTTTT. J is TRBJ2-2 and V is TRBV4-1; no clear D. CDR3 length: 18 amino acids. Per the germline V gene, CDR1 is MGHRA and CDR2 is YSYEKL. Trimming left V 1 base short and J 3 bases short, with 18 bases between.

The chain uses TRBV10-2 and TRBJ1-5; D gene unclear. In germline, CDR1 is WSHSY, CDR2 SAAADI. The CDR3 length is 14 residues. Trimming cost V 7 bases and J 4 bases, with 14 bases left between them. The CDR3 region is CASKSSGRNQPQHF. CDR3 DNA: TGCGCCAGCAAGTCGTCGGGGAGGAATCAGCCCCAGCATTTT.

The rearrangement joins TRBV5-1 to TRBJ1-1; D ambiguous. Germline V gene sequence: CDR1 SGHRS, CDR2 YFSETQ. Trimming shortened V by 0 bases and J by 1 base, and 10 bases separated the two germline ends. CDR3 length: 15 amino acids. The CDR3: CASSLGVERNTEAFF. CDR3 DNA sequence: TGCGCCAGCAGCTTGGGGGTGGAGAGGAACACTGAAGCTTTCTTT.

J is TRBJ2-7 and V is TRBV9; TRBD2 might be the D (6 bases). V was shortened by 0 bases and J by 1 base, with 11 bases between the two germline ends. Germline assignment: CDR1 SGDLS and CDR2 YYNGEE. CDR3 length: 15 residues. The CDR3 protein is CASSVGGGQSYEQYF. DNA for the CDR3: TGTGCCAGCAGCGTAGGTGGAGGGCAATCCTACGAGCAGTACTTC.